This entry is about one T cell receptor beta chain. Antigen specificity is unknown. This CDR3 has 13 residues. The ends were cut back, 4 bases at V and 5 bases at J, with 12 bases in the middle. Produced via immunoSEQ multiplex PCR; TCRdb's table is partial and in-frame only. The sample holds approximately 46,000 clones, around 77% seen once. This sample was taken from a study of OX40 agonist ivuxolimab in advanced cancers. Study background: Averaging roughly 60 years in age, with a range of 23 to 79, the cohort was approximately 83% male.

General study results and limits: Partial responders dosed at 0.1-3.0 mg/kg displayed clonal expansion ranking among the lowest.

The sequence was collected from an adult with an advanced solid tumor such as melanoma, head and neck, liver or kidney cancer. The rearrangement links TRBV7-1 to TRBJ2-7; D unclear. Being an ORF, TRBV7-1 has a function that is uncertain. Sequencing was performed on CD4+ or CD8+ T cells sorted from blood, taken in a trial of the OX40 agonist ivuxolimab. The CDR3 reads CASSFSRLNEQYF. The CDR3 DNA is TGTGCCAGCAGCTTTAGTCGGCTCAACGAGCAGTACTTC.